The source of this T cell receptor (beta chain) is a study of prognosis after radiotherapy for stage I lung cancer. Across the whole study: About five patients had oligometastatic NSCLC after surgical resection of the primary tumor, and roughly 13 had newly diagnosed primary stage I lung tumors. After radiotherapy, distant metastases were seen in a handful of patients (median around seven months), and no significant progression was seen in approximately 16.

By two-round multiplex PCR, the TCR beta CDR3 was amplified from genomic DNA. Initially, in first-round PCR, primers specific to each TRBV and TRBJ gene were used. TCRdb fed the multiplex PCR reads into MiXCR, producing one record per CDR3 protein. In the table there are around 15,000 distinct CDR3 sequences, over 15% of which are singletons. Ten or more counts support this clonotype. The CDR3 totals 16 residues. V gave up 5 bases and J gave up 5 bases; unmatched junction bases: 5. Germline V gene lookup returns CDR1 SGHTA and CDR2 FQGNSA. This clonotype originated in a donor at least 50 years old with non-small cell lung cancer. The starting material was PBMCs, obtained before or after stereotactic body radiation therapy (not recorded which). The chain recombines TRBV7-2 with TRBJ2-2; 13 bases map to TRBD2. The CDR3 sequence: CASSQTSGRTTGELFF. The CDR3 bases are TGTGCCAGCAGCCAGACTAGCGGGAGGACTACCGGGGAGCTGTTTTTT.